The clone carrying this T cell receptor beta chain came up many times. Germline V gene lookup returns CDR1 SGHRS and CDR2 YFSETQ. There are 15 residues in the CDR3. With 4 bases clipped from V and 9 bases from J, the junction kept 7 bases outside the gene matches. The sample comes from a study of metastatic and nonmetastatic thyroid tumors. MiXCR re-clonotyped the PCR reads for TCRdb. The sample lists roughly 30,000 clones, 30% seen once, with roughly 32% in the top ten. No patient had received any treatment before thyroid surgery. This receptor was taken from a female donor with papillary thyroid cancer or a benign thyroid nodule (not recorded which). Some clones in this sample may be carry-over from other donors' samples. The specimen sequenced was blood. The chain couples TRBV5-1 to TRBJ2-1; 13 nucleotides line up with TRBD2. The CDR3 coding sequence is TGCGCCAGCAGCATGGGACTAGCGGGATGGGCTGAGCAGTTCTTC. Translating it yields CASSMGLAGWAEQFF.